The 7 T cell receptor beta chains given below trace back to one sample, sequenced in a study of blood T cell repertoires in COVID-19. The protocol was immunoSEQ multiplex PCR, while the TCRdb copy is restricted to in-frame clones and leaves out a portion. This table holds 99,000 or so clones, 85% to 90% found once. Source material: peripheral blood. The origin of the receptors is a man aged 45 to 65 with COVID-19, enrolled during active disease.

The rearrangement joins TRBV30 to TRBJ2-6; no firm D call. Between the trimmed V and J ends, which lost 1 base and 3 bases, there was a span of 4 bases. The CDR3 is 13 amino acids. CDR1 is GTSNPN and CDR2 is SVGIG in the germline V gene (reference sequence). CDR3 amino acids: CAWSGVGANVLTF. CDR3 DNA sequence: TGTGCCTGGAGTGGAGTTGGGGCCAACGTCCTGACTTTC.

The rearrangement joins TRBV7-6 to TRBJ2-7, with D possibly being TRBD1 (7 bases). The CDR3 is 17 amino acids. With 1 base removed from V and 8 bases from J, the gap between germline ends came to 24 bases. Germline values: CDR1 SGHVS, CDR2 FNYEAQ. The CDR3 coding sequence is TGTGCCAGCAGCTTAGGGCTTGCGGGACAGAGGAACGCACAGCAGTACTTC. Translation gives CASSLGLAGQRNAQQYF. The complete variable domain, with remaining parts taken from reference TRBV7-6 and TRBJ2-7, reads GAGVSQSPRYKVTKRGQDVALRCDPISGHVSLYWYRQALGQGPEFLTYFNYEAQQDKSGLPNDRFSAERPEGSISTLTIQRTEQRDSAMYRCASSLGLAGQRNAQQYFGPGTRLTVT.

This rearrangement joins TRBV6-1 to TRBJ1-2; D gene uncertain. The length of the CDR3 is 14 residues. V was clipped by 2 bases and J by 1 base, with 8 bases between them. Germline V gene data show CDR1 as MNHNS and CDR2 as SASEGT. CDR3 loop: CASSEYSGNYGYTF. The CDR3 DNA sequence: TGTGCCAGCAGTGAATATAGCGGTAACTATGGCTACACCTTC.

This chain joins TRBV19 and TRBJ2-7, with D possibly being TRBD2 (6 bases). CDR1 is LNHDA, CDR2 SQIVND, per germline (reference sequence). V lost 8 bases and J lost 4, with 9 bases in between. The CDR3 spans 11 residues. CDR3 nucleotide sequence: TGTGCCAGTGGAGGGAGTTACGAGCAGTACTTC. It specifies CASGGSYEQYF.

This clone has only a few counts. This sequence joins TRBV2 and TRBJ1-5; 8 nucleotides agree with TRBD1. With 0 bases clipped from V and 6 bases from J, the junction kept 7 bases outside the gene matches. Germline V gives CDR1 SNHLY, CDR2 FYNNEI. There are 16 residues in the CDR3. The CDR3 DNA reads TGTGCCAGCAGTGAAGCGTGGGGGACAGGTACTCAGCCCCAGCATTTT. Its protein is CASSEAWGTGTQPQHF.

Many counts were recorded for this clone. This rearrangement joins TRBV5-4 to TRBJ2-7, with 7 bases aligning to TRBD1. V was pared by 4 bases and J by 2 bases, with 6 bases of the junction left unmatched. This CDR3 comprises 14 residues. CDR1 and CDR2 (germline): SGHNT, YYREEE (reference sequence). This CDR3 is CASSPDRNTYEQYF. CDR3 bases: TGTGCCAGCAGCCCGGACAGGAACACCTACGAGCAGTACTTC.

The genes are TRBV28 and TRBJ1-2; TRBD1 agrees at 10 bases. CDR3 length equals 15 residues. With 4 bases clipped from V and 2 bases from J, the junction kept 4 bases outside the gene matches. CDR1 is MDHEN and CDR2 is SYDVKM in the germline V gene. The CDR3 is CASSSEGQGNYGYTF. CDR3 DNA: TGTGCCAGCAGTTCAGAGGGACAGGGGAACTATGGCTACACCTTC.